What follows are 16 T cell receptor beta chains derived from one specimen sequenced in a study of T cell changes during pregnancy in multiple sclerosis. Only in-frame clones appear in the TCRdb table, and some are missing; sequencing was by immunoSEQ multiplex PCR. Of 40,000 to 60,000 clones in the sample, approximately 91% are singletons; the top ten hold around 0.5%. This material consisted of CD4+ T cells from peripheral blood mononuclear cells, taken in the third trimester of pregnancy. The receptors were gathered from a female donor with multiple sclerosis, enrolled in a pregnancy study.

The chain joins TRBV18 to TRBJ1-1; the D is unclear. Trimming took off 1 base at V and 3 bases at J, with 18 bases between the two ends. This CDR3 has 17 residues. Germline CDR1 is KGHSH and CDR2 is LQKENI. CDR3 protein: CASSPLPTGRRDTEAFF. CDR3 sequence (DNA): TGTGCCAGCTCACCACTCCCAACTGGGAGGAGAGACACTGAAGCTTTCTTT.

The J gene is TRBJ1-2, the V gene TRBV30, with 8 bases aligning to TRBD1. CDR3 length: 12 amino acids. The germline V gene encodes CDR1 GTSNPN and CDR2 SVGIG (reference sequence). With 5 bases clipped from V and 4 bases from J, the junction kept 3 bases outside the gene matches. CDR3 amino acids: CAWAGGSYGYTF. The CDR3, as DNA: TGTGCCTGGGCAGGGGGCAGCTATGGCTACACCTTC. The variable domain in full, with the rest retrieved from reference TRBV30 and TRBJ1-2, is SQTIHQWPATLVQPVGSPLSLECTVEGTSNPNLYWYRQAAGRGLQLLFYSVGIGQISSEVPQNLSASRPQDRQFILSSKKLLLSDSGFYLCAWAGGSYGYTFGSGTRLTVV.

The genes are TRBV5-1 and TRBJ2-5; D is undetermined. Deletions cut 0 bases from V and 4 bases from J, with 7 bases between. In germline, CDR1 is SGHRS, CDR2 YFSETQ. This CDR3 is built from 13 residues. CDR3 protein: CASSLASGETQYF. The CDR3 DNA reads as TGCGCCAGCAGCTTGGCTTCGGGAGAGACCCAGTACTTC.

The V and J genes are TRBV7-9 and TRBJ1-6; 7 positions agree with TRBD1. CDR1 and CDR2 (germline): SEHNR, FQNEAQ (reference sequence). The V segment lost 1 base and the J segment 5 bases; nucleotides outside the gene matches: 2. The CDR3 length is 15 residues. The CDR3 DNA is TGTGCCAGCAGCTTAGAGGGGACAGATAATTCACCCCTCCACTTT. Translating gives CASSLEGTDNSPLHF. The whole variable domain, filled in from reference TRBV7-9 and TRBJ1-6, reads DTGVSQNPRHKITKRGQNVTFRCDPISEHNRLYWYRQTLGQGPEFLTYFQNEAQLEKSRLLSDRFSAERPKGSFSTLEIQRTEQGDSAMYLCASSLEGTDNSPLHFGNGTRLTVT.

The V call is TRBV30, the J call TRBJ1-1; a possible D gene is TRBD1 (6 bases). This CDR3 has 14 amino acids. The germline V gene has CDR1 GTSNPN and CDR2 SVGIG (reference sequence). Trimming pared 2 bases from V and 0 bases from J, leaving 10 bases between. Here the CDR3 DNA reads TGTGCCTGGAGTACAAGGACAGTGAACACTGAAGCTTTCTTT. This sequence encodes CAWSTRTVNTEAFF.

CDR3 region: CASSLVGTGADIQYF. The CDR3 DNA reads TGTGCCAGCAGTCTTGTTGGGACAGGGGCTGACATTCAGTACTTC. The rearrangement uses TRBV7-6 and TRBJ2-4; 10 nucleotides line up with TRBD1. Trimming removed 6 bases from V and 8 bases from J; junction bases left unmatched: 10. Per the germline V gene, CDR1 is SGHVS and CDR2 is FNYEAQ. The CDR3 is made up of 15 amino acids.

The rearrangement joins TRBV10-2 to TRBJ2-2; 9 bases match TRBD1. Germline loops: CDR1 WSHSY, CDR2 SAAADI. Trimming removed 6 bases from V and 3 bases from J; junction bases left unmatched: 5. The CDR3 runs to 15 residues. The CDR3 region is CASRPGTGYTGELFF. The CDR3 nucleotides are TGCGCCAGCAGACCTGGGACAGGGTACACCGGGGAGCTGTTTTTT.

This clone has a single count. The chain carries TRBV14 and TRBJ1-6; 8 bases line up with TRBD1. J gave up 8 bases and V 2 bases, and 5 bases lay outside the gene matches. Germline CDR1 SGHDN, CDR2 FVKESK. This CDR3 spans 15 amino acids. CDR3 coding DNA: TGTGCCAGCAGCCAACTGACAGGGGAGCATTCACCCCTCCACTTT. Its protein product is CASSQLTGEHSPLHF. Supplemented by reference TRBV14 and TRBJ1-6, the full variable domain reads EAGVTQFPSHSVIEKGQTVTLRCDPISGHDNLYWYRRVMGKEIKFLLHFVKESKQDESGMPNNRFLAERTGGTYSTLKVQPAELEDSGVYFCASSQLTGEHSPLHFGNGTRLTVT.

The chain uses TRBV21-1 and TRBJ1-4; the listed D gene, TRBD1, was not tested against the DNA. TRBV21-1 is tagged as a pseudogene. The CDR3 length is 18 residues. CDR3 sequence (DNA): TGTGCCAGCAGCAAAGAAAGGTTGAAACAGGGGGGGAATGAAAAACTGTTTTTT. It encodes CASSKERLKQGGNEKLFF.

This rearrangement joins TRBV5-1 to TRBJ2-3, with 8 bases that match TRBD2. This CDR3 is built from 15 residues. In germline, CDR1 is SGHRS, CDR2 YFSETQ. The V segment lost 0 bases and the J segment 2 bases; nucleotides outside the gene matches: 2. CDR3 in amino acids: CASSLAGGDTDTQYF. The CDR3 DNA follows: TGCGCCAGCAGCTTGGCGGGAGGGGACACAGATACGCAGTATTTT.

The chain couples TRBV19 to TRBJ1-5, with D unresolved. The V end was cut by 8 bases, the J end by 6 bases, with 17 bases between. Germline CDR1 reads LNHDA; CDR2 reads SQIVND (reference sequence). The CDR3 runs to 14 residues. CDR3 sequence reads: CASDRQRSGQPQHF. The DNA for the CDR3 is TGTGCCAGTGATCGGCAGCGGAGCGGTCAGCCCCAGCATTTT.

The V gene is TRBV4-1, the J gene TRBJ2-7; D is unclear. V was shortened by 1 base and J by 2 bases, with 15 bases between the two germline ends. The germline CDR1 and CDR2 sequences are MGHRA and YSYEKL. This CDR3 has 16 residues. CDR3 sequence: CASSQAAGSSTYEQYF. CDR3 nucleotides: TGCGCCAGCAGCCAAGCAGCCGGGTCGTCTACCTACGAGCAGTACTTC.

This sequence joins TRBV29-1 and TRBJ1-3, with TRBD1 as a possible D gene (6 bases). The CDR3 runs 12 residues. With 7 bases removed from V and 2 bases from J, the gap between germline ends came to 9 bases. CDR1 SQVTM and CDR2 ANQGSEA come from the germline V gene. The CDR3 sequence is CSGQGPGNTIYF. CDR3 DNA sequence: TGCAGCGGCCAGGGGCCTGGAAACACCATATATTTT.

The gene calls are TRBV30 and TRBJ2-3; D call uncertain. The V and J ends lost 0 bases and 3 bases respectively, with 4 bases between them. Looked up from germline, CDR1 is GTSNPN and CDR2 is SVGIG (reference sequence). The CDR3 spans 12 residues. CDR3 nucleotide sequence: TGTGCCTGGAGTGTACAGACAGATACGCAGTATTTT. This encodes CAWSVQTDTQYF.

The chain has TRBV5-6 and TRBJ1-2; TRBD1 aligns across 7 bases. CDR1 is SGHDT, CDR2 YYEEEE, per germline. The CDR3 is 14 amino acids. The V segment lost 4 bases and the J segment 5 bases; nucleotides outside the gene matches: 8. This CDR3 is CASSRGQDLYGYTF. DNA for the CDR3: TGTGCCAGCAGCCGTGGACAGGACCTATATGGCTACACCTTC. Full variable domain (outside the CDR3, taken from reference TRBV5-6 and TRBJ1-2): DAGVTQSPTHLIKTRGQQVTLRCSPKSGHDTVSWYQQALGQGPQFIFQYYEEEERQRGNFPDRFSGHQFPNYSSELNVNALLLGDSALYLCASSRGQDLYGYTFGSGTRLTVV.

This chain connects TRBV10-3 to TRBJ2-1; D is possibly TRBD2 (6 bases). CDR3 length: 12 amino acids. Germline V gene data show CDR1 as ENHRY and CDR2 as SYGVKD. V lost 10 bases, J lost 6 bases, and 13 bases lay in between. CDR3 loop: CATGTLTNEQFF. Written as DNA, the CDR3 is TGTGCCACCGGGACTTTAACCAATGAGCAGTTCTTC.